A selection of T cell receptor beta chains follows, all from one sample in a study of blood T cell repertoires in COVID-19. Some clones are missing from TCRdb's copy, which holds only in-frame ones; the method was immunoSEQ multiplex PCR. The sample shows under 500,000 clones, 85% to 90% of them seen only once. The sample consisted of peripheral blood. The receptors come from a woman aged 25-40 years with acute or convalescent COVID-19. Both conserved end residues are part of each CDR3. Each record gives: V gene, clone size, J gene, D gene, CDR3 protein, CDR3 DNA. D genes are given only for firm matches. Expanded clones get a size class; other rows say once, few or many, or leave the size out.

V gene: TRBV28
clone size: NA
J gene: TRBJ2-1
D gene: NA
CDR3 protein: CASSLMQGGARYNEQFF
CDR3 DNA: TGTGCCAGCAGTTTAATGCAAGGAGGAGCCCGATACAATGAGCAGTTCTTC

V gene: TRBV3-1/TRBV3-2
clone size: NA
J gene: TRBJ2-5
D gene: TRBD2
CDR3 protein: CASSLTSGGSETQYF
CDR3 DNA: TGTGCCAGCAGCCTAACTAGCGGGGGTTCAGAGACCCAGTACTTC

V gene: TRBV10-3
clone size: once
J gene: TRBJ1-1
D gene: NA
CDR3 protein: CAIRTGPYFLENTEAFF
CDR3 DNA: TGTGCCATCAGAACAGGGCCATACTTTCTTGAGAACACTGAAGCTTTCTTT

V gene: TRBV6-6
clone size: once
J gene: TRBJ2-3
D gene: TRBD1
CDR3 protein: CASSYDQGAWDTQYF
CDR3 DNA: TGTGCCAGCAGTTACGACCAGGGGGCTTGGGATACGCAGTATTTT

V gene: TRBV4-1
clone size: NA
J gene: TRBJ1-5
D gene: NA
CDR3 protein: CASSPYGGLYNQPQHF
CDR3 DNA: TGCGCCAGCAGCCCATACGGGGGTCTTTACAATCAGCCCCAGCATTTT

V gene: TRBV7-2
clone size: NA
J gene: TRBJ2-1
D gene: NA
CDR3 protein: CASSLERLDNEQFF
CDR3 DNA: TGTGCCAGCAGCTTAGAGAGGCTTGACAATGAGCAGTTCTTC

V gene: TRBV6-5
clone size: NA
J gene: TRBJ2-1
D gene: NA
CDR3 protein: CASRTGGAYNEQFF
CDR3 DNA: TGTGCCAGCAGAACAGGGGGGGCCTACAATGAGCAGTTCTTC

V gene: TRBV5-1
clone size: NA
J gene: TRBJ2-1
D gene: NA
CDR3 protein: CASSLELDYNEQFF
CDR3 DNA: TGCGCCAGCAGCCTCGAACTAGACTACAATGAGCAGTTCTTC

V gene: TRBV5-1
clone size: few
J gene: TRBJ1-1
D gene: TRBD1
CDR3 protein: CASSPTGGAGTEAFF
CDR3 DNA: TGCGCCAGCAGCCCGACAGGGGGCGCGGGCACTGAAGCTTTCTTT

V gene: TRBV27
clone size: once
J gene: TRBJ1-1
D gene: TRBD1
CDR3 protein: CASSLSAGQGRTEAFF
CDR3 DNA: TGTGCCAGCAGTCTTAGCGCCGGACAGGGAAGGACTGAAGCTTTCTTT

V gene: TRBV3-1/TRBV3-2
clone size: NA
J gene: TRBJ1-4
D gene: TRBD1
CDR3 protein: CASSPRQGANEKLFF
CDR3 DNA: TGTGCCAGCAGCCCCCGACAGGGCGCTAATGAAAAACTGTTTTTT

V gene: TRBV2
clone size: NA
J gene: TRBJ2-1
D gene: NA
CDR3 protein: CASSEQREDEQFF
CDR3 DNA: TGTGCCAGCAGTGAACAAAGGGAGGATGAGCAGTTCTTC

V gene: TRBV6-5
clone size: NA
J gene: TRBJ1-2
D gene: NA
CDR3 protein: CASRQRQSYGYTF
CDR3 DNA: TGTGCCAGCAGGCAAAGACAGTCCTATGGCTACACCTTC

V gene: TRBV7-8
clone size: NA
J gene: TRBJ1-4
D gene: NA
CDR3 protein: CASSLVGGASQPYGTNEKLFF
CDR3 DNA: TGTGCCAGCAGCTTAGTAGGCGGCGCCTCCCAGCCTTATGGAACTAATGAAAAACTGTTTTTT

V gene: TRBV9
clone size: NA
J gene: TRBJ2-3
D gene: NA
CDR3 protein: CASSRRAGGDTQYF
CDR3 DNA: TGTGCCAGCAGCAGACGGGCCGGGGGAGATACGCAGTATTTT

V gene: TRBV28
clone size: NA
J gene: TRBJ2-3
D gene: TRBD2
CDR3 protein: CASRIAGGYTDTQYF
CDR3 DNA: TGTGCCAGCAGGATAGCGGGGGGTTACACAGATACGCAGTATTTT

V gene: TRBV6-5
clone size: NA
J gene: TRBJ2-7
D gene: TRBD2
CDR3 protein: CASTNRLAGPYEQYF
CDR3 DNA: TGTGCCAGCACCAATCGACTAGCGGGGCCCTACGAGCAGTACTTC

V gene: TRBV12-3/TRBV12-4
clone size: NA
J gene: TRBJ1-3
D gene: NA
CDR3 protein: CASSFGGNTIYF
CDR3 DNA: TGTGCCAGCAGTTTCGGGGGGAACACCATATATTTT

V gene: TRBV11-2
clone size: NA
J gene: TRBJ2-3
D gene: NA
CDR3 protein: CASSPDITDTQYF
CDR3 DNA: TGTGCCAGCAGCCCAGACATCACAGATACGCAGTATTTT

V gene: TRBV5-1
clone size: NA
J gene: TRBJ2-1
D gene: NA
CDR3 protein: CASSYTTGVNEQFF
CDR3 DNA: TGCGCCAGCAGCTACACGACAGGAGTCAATGAGCAGTTCTTC

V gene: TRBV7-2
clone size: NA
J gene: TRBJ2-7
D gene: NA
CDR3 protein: CASSLARVYEQYF
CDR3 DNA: TGTGCCAGCAGCTTAGCACGCGTGTACGAGCAGTACTTC

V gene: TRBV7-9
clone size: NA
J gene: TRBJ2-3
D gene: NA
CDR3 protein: CASSYRGLPDTQYF
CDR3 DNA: TGTGCCAGCAGTTATAGGGGCCTCCCAGATACGCAGTATTTT

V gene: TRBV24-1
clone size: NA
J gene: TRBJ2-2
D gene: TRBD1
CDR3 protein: CATSHTGTGNTGELFF
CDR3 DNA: TGTGCCACCAGCCACACCGGGACAGGGAACACCGGGGAGCTGTTTTTT

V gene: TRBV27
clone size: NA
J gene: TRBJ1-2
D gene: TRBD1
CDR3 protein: CASSLTTGGYGYTF
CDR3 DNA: TGTGCCAGCAGTTTAACCACAGGGGGCTATGGCTACACCTTC

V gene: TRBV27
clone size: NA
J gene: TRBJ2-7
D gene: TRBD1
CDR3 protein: CASSMTGVGYEQYF
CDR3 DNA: TGTGCCAGCAGTATGACAGGGGTGGGCTACGAGCAGTACTTC

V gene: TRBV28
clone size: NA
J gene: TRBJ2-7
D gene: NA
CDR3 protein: CASSRRLVPYEQYF
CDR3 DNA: TGTGCCAGCAGTAGACGACTAGTTCCCTACGAGCAGTACTTC